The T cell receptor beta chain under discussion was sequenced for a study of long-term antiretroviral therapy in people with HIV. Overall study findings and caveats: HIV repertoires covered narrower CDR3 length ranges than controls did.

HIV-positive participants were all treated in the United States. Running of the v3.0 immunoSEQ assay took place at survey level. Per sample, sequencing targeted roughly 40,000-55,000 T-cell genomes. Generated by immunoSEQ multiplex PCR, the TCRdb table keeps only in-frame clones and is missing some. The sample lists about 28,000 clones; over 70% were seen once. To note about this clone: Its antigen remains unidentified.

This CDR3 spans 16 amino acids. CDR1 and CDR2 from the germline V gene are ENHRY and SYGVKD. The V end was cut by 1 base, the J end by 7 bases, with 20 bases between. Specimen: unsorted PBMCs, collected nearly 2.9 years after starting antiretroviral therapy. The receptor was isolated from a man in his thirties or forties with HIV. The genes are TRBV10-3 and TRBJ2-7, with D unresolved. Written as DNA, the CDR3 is TGTGCCATCAGTGAGTTCTTACCTTCAGCAGCCAGGGAGCAGTACTTC. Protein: CAISEFLPSAAREQYF.